This T cell receptor beta chain appears in the sequencing data of a study of T cells in Graves' hyperthyroidism and ophthalmopathy. This clonotype occurred many times. Its specificity is unknown. Study-wide results and limits: Stable hyperthyroidism was separated from ophthalmopathy by a model based on 13 V-J features.

The germline gives CDR1 DFQATT, CDR2 SNEGSKA (reference sequence). This CDR3 contains 13 residues. V dropped 3 bases and J dropped 2; count of bases not matched to a gene: 3. Amplification targeted TCR beta CDR3 regions from RNA transcripts. With the HTBI primer set, the TCR CDR3 went through a first round of RT-PCR. TCRdb reprocessed the multiplex PCR reads with MiXCR, giving one entry per CDR3 protein. This sample carries 200,000 to 250,000 distinct CDR3 sequences, about 16% of them seen once, and the ten largest clones take less than 35%. Diagnostic assessment was based on clinical symptoms, serum thyroxine and TRAb, thyroid ultrasound and orbital computed tomography. Source material for PBMCs was around 10 ml fresh peripheral blood.

The TCR originated in a woman aged 18-30 years with Graves' ophthalmopathy. This chain connects TRBV20-1 to TRBJ2-5; 7 bases agree with TRBD2. The sequenced sample was blood. CDR3 loop: CSARASGQETQYF. The CDR3 nucleotides are TGCAGTGCTAGGGCTAGCGGTCAAGAGACCCAGTACTTC.